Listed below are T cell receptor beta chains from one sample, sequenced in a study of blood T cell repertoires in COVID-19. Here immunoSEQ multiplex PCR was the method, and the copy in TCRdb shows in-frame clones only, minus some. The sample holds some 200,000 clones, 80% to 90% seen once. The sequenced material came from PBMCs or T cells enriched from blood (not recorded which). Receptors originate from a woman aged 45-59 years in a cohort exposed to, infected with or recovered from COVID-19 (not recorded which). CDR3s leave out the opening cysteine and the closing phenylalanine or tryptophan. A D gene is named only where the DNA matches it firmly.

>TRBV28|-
ASSSTGETGELF
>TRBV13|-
ASSSSQDPALPQH
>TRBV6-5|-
ASSYSAGDYT
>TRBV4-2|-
ASSQEQGNYGYT
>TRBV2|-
ASLGNQNLLIPH
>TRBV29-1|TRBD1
SVENRGGFGYGYT
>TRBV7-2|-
ASSLLGGTQETQY
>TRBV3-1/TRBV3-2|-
ASSHGQQETQY
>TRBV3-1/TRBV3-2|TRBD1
ASSRRTGGDGYT
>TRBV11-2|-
ASSLGGLGYT
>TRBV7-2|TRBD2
ASSPPTSGGAVQF
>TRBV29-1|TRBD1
SVIDRGSGYT
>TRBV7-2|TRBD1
ASSVTGDTYEQY
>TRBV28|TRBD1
ASSPSGTGPVGQF
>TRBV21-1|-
ASSNWRRAGGRVGNQPQH
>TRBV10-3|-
AISETEGTDTQY
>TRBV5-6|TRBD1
ASSFRGRDYGYT
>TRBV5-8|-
ASSLGAQRNNEQF
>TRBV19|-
ASSISPTGETQY
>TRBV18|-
ASSPPTGAGIGTEAF
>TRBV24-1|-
ATSESSGSSGNTIY
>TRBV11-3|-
ASSLEEGAEAF
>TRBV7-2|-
ASSPMGQVNYGYT
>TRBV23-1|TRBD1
ASSQSLRDRVFSTGELF
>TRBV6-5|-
ASSYGSHTEAF
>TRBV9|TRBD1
ASSVGDRVTEAF
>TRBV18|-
ASSTTGYYNEQF
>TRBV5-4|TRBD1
ASSWGQGKMQY
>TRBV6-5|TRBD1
ASRTTGVGNQPQH
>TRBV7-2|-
ASSLGRGYEQY
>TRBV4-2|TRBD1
ASSQQGQETAF
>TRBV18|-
ASSPAAGVDEQY
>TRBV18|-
ASSPGTGTSAGDTF
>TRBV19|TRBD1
ASNSGQGFYNEQF
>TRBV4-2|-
ASSQVRGTMSYNSPLH
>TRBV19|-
ASRFAGGYT
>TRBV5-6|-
ASSLTPGFSGNTIY
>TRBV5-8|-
ASSSRGGRPETQY
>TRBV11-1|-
ASSKRDTAYNEQF
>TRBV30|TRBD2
AWSVTSADTQY
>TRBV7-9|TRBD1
ASSFLDRGGYEQY
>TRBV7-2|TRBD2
ASSLEGYGAGGLNEQF
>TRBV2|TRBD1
ASSEDRGSYNEQF
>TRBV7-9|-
ASRTLATNEKLF